This TCR beta chain comes out of a study of blood T cells in healthy people across ages. General study findings and limits: One million T cells yielded diversity estimates that were considered underestimates.

For the second PCR, which ran for roughly 6 to 12 cycles, a sample-barcoded 5' primer and a J-beta primer mix were used. The template-switch adaptor was a 5' adaptor with 12 random nucleotides. It tagged each cDNA molecule. TCRdb reanalysed the 5' RACE reads using MiXCR and keeps one entry per CDR3 protein. The top ten clones hold about 22% of a sample with about a million distinct CDR3 sequences, roughly 50% of them seen once. This clonotype was counted only a few times. Its antigen is as yet unknown. Trimming cost V 5 bases and J 6 bases, with 20 bases left between them. This CDR3 is built from 15 residues. Germline-derived CDR1 and CDR2 are SGHAT and FQNNGV.

The sequence derives from a woman aged 55 to 70 in good health. The sequencing input was blood. V gene TRBV11-2 combines with J gene TRBJ2-7, with D unresolved. The CDR3 region has the DNA TGTGCCAGCAGCCCAAGCCCCAGATCAAAAGGCGAGCAGTACTTC. This sequence encodes CASSPSPRSKGEQYF.